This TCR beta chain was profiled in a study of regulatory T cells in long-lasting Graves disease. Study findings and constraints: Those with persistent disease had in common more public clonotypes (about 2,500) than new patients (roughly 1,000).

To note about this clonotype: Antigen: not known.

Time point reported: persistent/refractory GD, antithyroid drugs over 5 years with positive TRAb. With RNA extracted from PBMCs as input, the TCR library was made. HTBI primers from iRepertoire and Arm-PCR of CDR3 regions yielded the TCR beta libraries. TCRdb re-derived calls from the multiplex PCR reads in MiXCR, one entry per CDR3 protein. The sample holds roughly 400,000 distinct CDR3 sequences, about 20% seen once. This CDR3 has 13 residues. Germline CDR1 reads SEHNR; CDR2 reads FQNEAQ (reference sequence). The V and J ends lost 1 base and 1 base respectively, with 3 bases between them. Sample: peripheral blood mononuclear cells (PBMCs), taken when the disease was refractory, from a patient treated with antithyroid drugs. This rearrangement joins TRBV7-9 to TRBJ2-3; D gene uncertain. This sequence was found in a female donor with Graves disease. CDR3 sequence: CASSLEGTDTQYF. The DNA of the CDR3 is TGTGCCAGCAGCTTAGAAGGCACAGATACGCAGTATTTT.